Each of the 26 T cell receptor beta chains below was sequenced from the same sample in a study of control samples from healthy donors and cancer patients. Assay: immunoSEQ multiplex PCR; the TCRdb copy retains only in-frame clones and omits some. Found here are some 120,000 clones, roughly 90% of them singletons; the top ten hold roughly 8.8%. The sample consisted of blood. Receptors originate from a man aged 18 to 35 in good health.

The chain has TRBV30 and TRBJ1-3; 9 nucleotides match TRBD1. From germline, CDR1 is GTSNPN and CDR2 SVGIG (reference sequence). The V segment lost 7 bases and the J segment 3 bases; nucleotides outside the gene matches: 7. The CDR3 is made up of 14 amino acids. The CDR3 region has the DNA TGTGCCTTCTACAGGGGGCGAGTTGGAAACACCATATATTTT. Protein sequence: CAFYRGRVGNTIYF.

The V call is TRBV18, the J call TRBJ2-2, with 7 bases matching TRBD1. Germline trimming cut 5 bases from V and 0 bases from J; bases unmatched to any gene: 3. There are 15 residues in the CDR3. Germline V gives CDR1 KGHSH, CDR2 LQKENI. The CDR3 DNA follows: TGTGCCAGCTCAGCCGGGACAGCGAACACCGGGGAGCTGTTTTTT. It yields the protein CASSAGTANTGELFF.

This chain uses TRBV19 with TRBJ2-3; 7 bases map to TRBD1. J gave up 2 bases and V 5 bases, and 4 bases lay outside the gene matches. This CDR3 has 14 residues. CDR1 LNHDA and CDR2 SQIVND come from the germline V gene (reference sequence). The CDR3: CASSPGQLTDTQYF. Written as DNA, the CDR3 is TGTGCCAGTAGTCCGGGACAGCTCACAGATACGCAGTATTTT.

The genes are TRBV5-6 and TRBJ1-1; no definite D call. V was shortened by 0 bases and J by 6 bases, with 6 bases between the two germline ends. The CDR3 contains 12 residues. CDR1 and CDR2 (germline): SGHDT, YYEEEE. CDR3 coding DNA: TGTGCCAGCAGCTTGGGAGATTCTGAAGCTTTCTTT. It translates to CASSLGDSEAFF. Using reference TRBV5-6 and TRBJ1-1 for the parts outside the CDR3, the full variable domain is DAGVTQSPTHLIKTRGQQVTLRCSPKSGHDTVSWYQQALGQGPQFIFQYYEEEERQRGNFPDRFSGHQFPNYSSELNVNALLLGDSALYLCASSLGDSEAFFGQGTRLTVV.

In its sample, this clone was seen a few times. The V call is TRBV6-5, the J call TRBJ1-2, with 11 nucleotides matching TRBD1. Looked up from germline, CDR1 is MNHEY and CDR2 is SVGAGI. CDR3 length: 16 amino acids. V shed 2 bases and J 4 bases; nucleotides not matched to a gene: 6. CDR3 in amino acids: CASSYARTGGGYGYTF. The DNA of the CDR3 is TGTGCCAGCAGTTACGCTAGGACAGGGGGCGGCTATGGCTACACCTTC.

The chain couples TRBV12-5 to TRBJ1-5; a possible D gene is TRBD1 (5 bases). Per the germline V gene, CDR1 is LGHNT and CDR2 is FRNRAP. V dropped 5 bases and J dropped 0 bases, with 11 bases sitting between them. There are 15 residues in the CDR3. For the CDR3, the DNA is TGTGCTAGTGGTGTGGGGGTATATAGCAATCAGCCCCAGCATTTT. This translates into CASGVGVYSNQPQHF.

The chain is built from TRBV18 and TRBJ1-6, with D uncertain. CDR3 size: 14 residues. V was pared by 0 bases and J by 7 bases, with 7 bases between. Germline-derived CDR1 and CDR2 are KGHSH and LQKENI. In nucleotides, the CDR3 is TGTGCCAGCTCACCACCGAACAGAAATTCACCCCTCCACTTT. Translating gives CASSPPNRNSPLHF.

This clone has a single count. The genes are TRBV6-6 and TRBJ2-2; D perhaps matches TRBD2 (5 bases). Between the trimmed V and J ends, which lost 2 bases and 6 bases, there was a span of 13 bases. CDR1 and CDR2 (germline): MNHNY, SVGAGI (reference sequence). The CDR3 covers 15 residues. As DNA, the CDR3 is TGTGCCAGCAGTTACAATGCGGGTTGGGCCGGGGAGCTGTTTTTT. Amino acid sequence: CASSYNAGWAGELFF.

This clone was seen just once. The chain couples TRBV20-1 to TRBJ1-5; possible D gene TRBD1, 5 bases. This CDR3 is 13 amino acids long. CDR1 is DFQATT, CDR2 SNEGSKA, per germline (reference sequence). V was cut by 3 bases and J by 3 bases, with 9 bases left in between. CDR3 in DNA: TGCAGTGCTAGTAAGGGGATCAATCAGCCCCAGCATTTT. Amino acid sequence: CSASKGINQPQHF.

The chain has TRBV4-2 and TRBJ2-5; the D gene could be TRBD1 or TRBD2 (5 bases each). Germline V lookup: CDR1 LGHNA, CDR2 YNFKEQ. V was cut by 1 base and J by 5 bases, with 14 bases left in between. The CDR3 runs 15 residues. The CDR3 DNA sequence: TGTGCCAGCAGCCAAGCTAGAGGGGCCGGTGAGACCCAGTACTTC. Translating gives CASSQARGAGETQYF.

The chain combines TRBV12-2 with TRBJ1-5; TRBD1, the table's D call, was not compared with the DNA. TRBV12-2 is given as a pseudogene. The CDR3 consists of 16 residues. CDR3 protein: CASRLVVRGGNQPQHF. The CDR3 nucleotides read TGTGCAAGTCGCTTAGTGGTCAGGGGTGGCAATCAGCCCCAGCATTTT.

The chain links TRBV15 to TRBJ1-3; 7 bases map to TRBD1. V dropped 1 base and J dropped 10; count of bases not matched to a gene: 7. The CDR3 runs 14 residues. The V gene's germline CDR1 is LNHNV and CDR2 YYDKDF (reference sequence). DNA of the CDR3: TGTGCCACCAGCAGAGGGACAGGTTCTGGGACCATATATTTT. It codes for CATSRGTGSGTIYF.

This rearrangement joins TRBV7-8 to TRBJ2-7; unclear D gene. V shed 1 base and J shed 0 bases, with 16 bases lying between them. Per the germline V gene, CDR1 is SGHVS and CDR2 is FQNEAQ. This CDR3 spans 17 amino acids. CDR3 in DNA: TGTGCCAGCAGCTTAGTCATGGTGACGGAGAGCTCCTACGAGCAGTACTTC. Its translation is CASSLVMVTESSYEQYF. Complete variable domain (other parts from reference TRBV7-8 and TRBJ2-7): GAGVSQSPRYKVAKRGQDVALRCDPISGHVSLFWYQQALGQGPEFLTYFQNEAQLDKSGLPSDRFFAERPEGSVSTLKIQRTQQEDSAVYLCASSLVMVTESSYEQYFGPGTRLTVT.

The chain joins TRBV5-1 to TRBJ1-1, with 12 bases matching TRBD1. Germline values: CDR1 SGHRS, CDR2 YFSETQ. V lost 4 bases, J lost 0 bases, and 10 bases stayed unmatched. This CDR3 has 18 residues. CDR3 residues: CASSGGTGGASMNTEAFF. For the CDR3, the DNA is TGCGCCAGCAGCGGAGGGACAGGGGGCGCCTCTATGAACACTGAAGCTTTCTTT.

The chain links TRBV2 to TRBJ2-2; no clear D. The V and J ends lost 0 bases and 5 bases respectively, with 13 bases between them. The CDR3 extends over 16 amino acids. Germline-derived CDR1 and CDR2 are SNHLY and FYNNEI. CDR3: CASSEASHWGTGELFF. The CDR3 nucleotides are TGTGCCAGCAGTGAAGCGTCTCATTGGGGTACCGGGGAGCTGTTTTTT.

This clone was recorded once. The V gene is TRBV6-5, the J gene TRBJ2-7; TRBD1 matches 7 bases. The V gene's germline CDR1 is MNHEY and CDR2 SVGAGI. V lost 6 bases to trimming and J lost 3 bases; unmatched junction nucleotides: 8. This CDR3 contains 14 residues. CDR3 DNA: TGTGCCAGCAGCCGGGACAGCCTAGTCTACGAGCAGTACTTC. Protein: CASSRDSLVYEQYF.

V and J are TRBV7-3 and TRBJ2-1; TRBD2 matches at 9 bases. Trimming at V came to 3 bases and at J to 4 bases, leaving 4 bases not matched to a gene. CDR1 SGHTA and CDR2 FQGTGA come from the germline V gene. The CDR3 loop spans 15 amino acids. The CDR3 DNA sequence: TGTGCCAGCAGCTTTAGCGGGGGAGGATACAATGAGCAGTTCTTC. This translates into CASSFSGGGYNEQFF.

The table lists this clone with a few counts. The CDR3 loop reads CASSDSGVTEAFF. For the CDR3, the DNA is TGTGCCAGCAGTGATTCAGGGGTCACTGAAGCTTTCTTT. The gene calls are TRBV6-1 and TRBJ1-1, with a weak D call TRBD1 (6 bases). CDR1 is MNHNS, CDR2 SASEGT, per germline. Trimming stripped 3 bases from V and 4 bases from J, with 9 bases between. This CDR3 spans 13 amino acids.

This rearrangement joins TRBV30 to TRBJ2-7; TRBD2 is a possible D gene (7 bases). This CDR3 spans 14 amino acids. Germline V gene data show CDR1 as GTSNPN and CDR2 as SVGIG (reference sequence). The V and J ends lost 4 bases and 7 bases respectively, with 20 bases between them. In nucleotides, the CDR3 is TGTGCCTGGAAAGGCGGGGGCCCTTTCTGGGAGCAGTACTTC. Protein: CAWKGGGPFWEQYF.

V and J are TRBV19 and TRBJ2-3; unclear D gene. Germline CDR1 is LNHDA and CDR2 is SQIVND (reference sequence). V lost 3 bases, J lost 5 bases, and 12 bases lay in between. This CDR3 spans 14 amino acids. Here the CDR3 DNA reads TGTGCCAGTAGTATGGCGCGTACGGTAGATACGCAGTATTTT. Its translation is CASSMARTVDTQYF.

The J gene is TRBJ1-5, the V gene TRBV2, with D possibly TRBD1 on 6 matching bases. From germline, CDR1 is SNHLY and CDR2 FYNNEI. There are 14 residues in the CDR3. V was cut by 5 bases and J by 3 bases, with 11 bases left in between. The CDR3 DNA reads as TGTGCCAGCAGTTCGGGGGGGCACAATCAGCCCCAGCATTTT. Translation: CASSSGGHNQPQHF.

The chain recombines TRBV19 with TRBJ1-5; 7 bases line up with TRBD1. Germline V gene data show CDR1 as LNHDA and CDR2 as SQIVND (reference sequence). V was pared by 7 bases and J by 2 bases, with 8 bases of the junction left unmatched. The CDR3 spans 15 residues. Here the CDR3 DNA reads TGTGCCAGTACCCGTGACAGGGCCCGCAATCAGCCCCAGCATTTT. Translating it yields CASTRDRARNQPQHF.

J is TRBJ2-3 and V is TRBV27; 8 positions agree with TRBD2. Germline V lookup: CDR1 MNHEY, CDR2 SMNVEV (reference sequence). The junction had 11 bases not matched to a gene; V was cut back by 2 bases and J by 1 base. The CDR3 covers 18 residues. CDR3 sequence: CASSLPPGPAGGTDTQYF. CDR3 sequence (DNA): TGTGCCAGCAGTTTACCACCCGGCCCAGCGGGGGGCACAGATACGCAGTATTTT.

This clone appeared a few times. The V call is TRBV27, the J call TRBJ2-6; a possible D gene is TRBD1 (5 bases). CDR3 length: 19 amino acids. Trimming stripped 7 bases from V and 0 bases from J, with 22 bases between. The germline V gene encodes CDR1 MNHEY and CDR2 SMNVEV (reference sequence). The CDR3 region is CASILDRLNPLSGANVLTF. CDR3 bases: TGTGCCAGCATCCTAGACAGACTCAACCCCCTCTCTGGGGCCAACGTCCTGACTTTC.

V gene TRBV7-9 combines with J gene TRBJ2-7; D may match TRBD1 or TRBD2 (5 bases each). With 3 bases removed from V and 4 bases from J, the gap between germline ends came to 16 bases. The CDR3 is 15 amino acids. Germline assignment: CDR1 SEHNR and CDR2 FQNEAQ (reference sequence). The CDR3 sequence is CASSFEGLPAYEQYF. The CDR3 region has the DNA TGTGCCAGCAGCTTTGAGGGGCTACCTGCGTACGAGCAGTACTTC.

The gene calls are TRBV7-9 and TRBJ1-6; D perhaps matches TRBD1 (5 bases). Germline assignment: CDR1 SEHNR and CDR2 FQNEAQ (reference sequence). The V end was cut by 0 bases, the J end by 5 bases, with 11 bases between. The CDR3 is 16 amino acids. CDR3 in DNA: TGTGCCAGCAGCTTAGCGGGGACCGGGAATAATTCACCCCTCCACTTT. It encodes CASSLAGTGNNSPLHF. Looking up the rest from reference TRBV7-9 and TRBJ1-6 gives the full variable domain: DTGVSQNPRHKITKRGQNVTFRCDPISEHNRLYWYRQTLGQGPEFLTYFQNEAQLEKSRLLSDRFSAERPKGSFSTLEIQRTEQGDSAMYLCASSLAGTGNNSPLHFGNGTRLTVT.